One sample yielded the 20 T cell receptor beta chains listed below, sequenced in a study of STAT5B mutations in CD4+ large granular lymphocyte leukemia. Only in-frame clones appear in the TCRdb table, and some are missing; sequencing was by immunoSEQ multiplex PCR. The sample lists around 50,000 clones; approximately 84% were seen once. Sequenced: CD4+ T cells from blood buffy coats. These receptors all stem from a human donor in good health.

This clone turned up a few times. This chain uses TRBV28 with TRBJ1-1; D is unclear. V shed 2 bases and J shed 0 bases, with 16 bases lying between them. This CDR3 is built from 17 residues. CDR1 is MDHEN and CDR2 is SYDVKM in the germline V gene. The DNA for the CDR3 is TGTGCCAGCAGTTTAGAGCTCGGCAGTGTAATGAACACTGAAGCTTTCTTT. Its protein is CASSLELGSVMNTEAFF.

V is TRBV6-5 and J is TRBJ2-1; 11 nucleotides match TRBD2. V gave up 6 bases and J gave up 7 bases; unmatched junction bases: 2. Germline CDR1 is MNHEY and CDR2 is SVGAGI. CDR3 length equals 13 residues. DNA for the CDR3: TGTGCCAGCAGAACTAGCGGGAGTAATGAGCAGTTCTTC. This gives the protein CASRTSGSNEQFF.

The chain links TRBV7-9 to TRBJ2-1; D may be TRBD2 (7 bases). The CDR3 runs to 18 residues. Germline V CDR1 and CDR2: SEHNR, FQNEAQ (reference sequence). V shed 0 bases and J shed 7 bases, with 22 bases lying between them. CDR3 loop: CASSLATMSGDTGNEQFF. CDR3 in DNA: TGTGCCAGCAGCTTAGCGACGATGAGCGGGGACACAGGTAATGAGCAGTTCTTC.

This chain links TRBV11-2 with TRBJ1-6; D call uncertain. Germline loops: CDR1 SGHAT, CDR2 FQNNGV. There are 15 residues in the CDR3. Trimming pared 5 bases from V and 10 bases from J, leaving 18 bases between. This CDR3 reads CASSQGPTEASPLHF. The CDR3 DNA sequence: TGTGCCAGCAGCCAAGGACCAACCGAGGCCTCACCCCTCCACTTT.

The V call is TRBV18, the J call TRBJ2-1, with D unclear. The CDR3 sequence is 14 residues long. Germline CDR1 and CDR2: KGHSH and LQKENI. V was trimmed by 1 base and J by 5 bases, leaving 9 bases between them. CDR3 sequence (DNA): TGTGCCAGCTCACCACAAACAGCTGACAATGAGCAGTTCTTC. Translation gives CASSPQTADNEQFF.

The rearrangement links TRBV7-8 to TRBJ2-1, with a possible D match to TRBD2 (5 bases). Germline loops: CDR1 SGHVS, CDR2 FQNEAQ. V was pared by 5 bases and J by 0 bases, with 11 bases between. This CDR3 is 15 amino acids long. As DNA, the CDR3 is TGTGCCAGCAGCCCCCGGGGTCGCTCCTACAATGAGCAGTTCTTC. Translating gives CASSPRGRSYNEQFF. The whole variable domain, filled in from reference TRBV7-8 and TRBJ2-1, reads GAGVSQSPRYKVAKRGQDVALRCDPISGHVSLFWYQQALGQGPEFLTYFQNEAQLDKSGLPSDRFFAERPEGSVSTLKIQRTQQEDSAVYLCASSPRGRSYNEQFFGPGTRLTVL.

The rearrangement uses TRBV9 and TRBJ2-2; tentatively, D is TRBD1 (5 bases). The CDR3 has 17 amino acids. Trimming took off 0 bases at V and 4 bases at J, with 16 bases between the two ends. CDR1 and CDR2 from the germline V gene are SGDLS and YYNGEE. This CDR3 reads CASSVDEARAGTGELFF. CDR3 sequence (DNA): TGTGCCAGCAGCGTAGATGAGGCCAGGGCAGGCACCGGGGAGCTGTTTTTT.

This CDR3 reads CASSPQTTRVSTEAFF. CDR3 bases: TGTGCCAGCAGCCCCCAGACAACAAGAGTGAGCACTGAAGCTTTCTTT. V usage is TRBV13 and J usage is TRBJ1-1; no definite D call. Germline assignment: CDR1 PRHDT and CDR2 FYEKMQ (reference sequence). Trimming shortened V by 5 bases and J by 4 bases, and 20 bases separated the two germline ends. The length of the CDR3 is 16 residues.

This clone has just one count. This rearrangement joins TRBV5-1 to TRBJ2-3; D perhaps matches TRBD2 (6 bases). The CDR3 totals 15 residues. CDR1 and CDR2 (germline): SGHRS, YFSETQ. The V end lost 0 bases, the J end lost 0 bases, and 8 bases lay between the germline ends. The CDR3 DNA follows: TGCGCCAGCAGCTTGGTCGGGGGAAGCACAGATACGCAGTATTTT. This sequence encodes CASSLVGGSTDTQYF.

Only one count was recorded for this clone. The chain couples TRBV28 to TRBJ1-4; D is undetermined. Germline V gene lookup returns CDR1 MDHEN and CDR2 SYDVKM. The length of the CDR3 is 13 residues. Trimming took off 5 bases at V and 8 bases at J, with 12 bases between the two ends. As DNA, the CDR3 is TGTGCCAGCAGTGCCCTCGGCCGGGAAAAACTGTTTTTT. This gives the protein CASSALGREKLFF.

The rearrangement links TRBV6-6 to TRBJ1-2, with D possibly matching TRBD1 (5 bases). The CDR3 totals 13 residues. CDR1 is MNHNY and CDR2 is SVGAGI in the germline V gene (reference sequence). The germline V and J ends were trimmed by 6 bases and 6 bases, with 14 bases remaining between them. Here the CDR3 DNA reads TGTGCCAGCAGACAACGGGGCCTTGATGGCTACACCTTC. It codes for CASRQRGLDGYTF.

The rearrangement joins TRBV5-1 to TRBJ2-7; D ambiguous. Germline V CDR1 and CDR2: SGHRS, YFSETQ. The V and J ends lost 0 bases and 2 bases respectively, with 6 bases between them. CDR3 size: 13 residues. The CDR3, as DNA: TGCGCCAGCAGCTTGGCGATACCCTACGAGCAGTACTTC. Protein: CASSLAIPYEQYF. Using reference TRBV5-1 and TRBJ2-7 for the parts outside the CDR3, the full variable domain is KAGVTQTPRYLIKTRGQQVTLSCSPISGHRSVSWYQQTPGQGLQFLFEYFSETQRNKGNFPGRFSGRQFSNSRSEMNVSTLELGDSALYLCASSLAIPYEQYFGPGTRLTVT.

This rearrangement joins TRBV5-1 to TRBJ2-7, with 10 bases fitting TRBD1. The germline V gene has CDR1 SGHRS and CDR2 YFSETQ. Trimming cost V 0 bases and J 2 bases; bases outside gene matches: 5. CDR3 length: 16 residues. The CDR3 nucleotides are TGCGCCAGCAGCTTGGCGGGACAGGGGTTCGCCTACGAGCAGTACTTC. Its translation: CASSLAGQGFAYEQYF.

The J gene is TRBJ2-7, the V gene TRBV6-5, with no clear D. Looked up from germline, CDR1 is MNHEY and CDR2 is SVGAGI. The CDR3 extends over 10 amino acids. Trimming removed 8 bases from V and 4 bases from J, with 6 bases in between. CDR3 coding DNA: TGTGCCAGCGGCACTTACGAGCAGTACTTC. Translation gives CASGTYEQYF.

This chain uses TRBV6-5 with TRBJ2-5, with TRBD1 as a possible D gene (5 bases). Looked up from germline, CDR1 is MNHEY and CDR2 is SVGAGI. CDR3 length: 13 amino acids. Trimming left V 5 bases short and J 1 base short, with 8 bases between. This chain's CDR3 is CASSTGAQETQYF. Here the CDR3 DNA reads TGTGCCAGCAGTACTGGGGCCCAAGAGACCCAGTACTTC.

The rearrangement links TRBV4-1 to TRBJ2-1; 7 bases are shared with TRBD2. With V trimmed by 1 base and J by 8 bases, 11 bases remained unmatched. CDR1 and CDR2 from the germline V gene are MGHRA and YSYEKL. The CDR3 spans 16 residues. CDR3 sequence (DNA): TGCGCCAGCAGCCAAGTCCGGGGGAGGGGTGGAGATGAGCAGTTCTTC. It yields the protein CASSQVRGRGGDEQFF.

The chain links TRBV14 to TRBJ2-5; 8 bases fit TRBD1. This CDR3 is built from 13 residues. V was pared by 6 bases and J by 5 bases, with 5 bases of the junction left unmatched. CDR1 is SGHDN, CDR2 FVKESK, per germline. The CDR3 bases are TGTGCCAGCAGGCGGGACAGGCGGGAGACCCAGTACTTC. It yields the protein CASRRDRRETQYF.

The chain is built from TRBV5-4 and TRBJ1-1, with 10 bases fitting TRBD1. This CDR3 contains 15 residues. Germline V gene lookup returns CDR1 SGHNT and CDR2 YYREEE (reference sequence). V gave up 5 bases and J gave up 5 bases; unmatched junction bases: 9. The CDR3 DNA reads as TGTGCCAGCAGTTCCGACAGGGGGCTGAGGACTGAAGCTTTCTTT. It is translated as CASSSDRGLRTEAFF.

The CDR3 region is CAISSTGGNEKLFF. CDR3 DNA sequence: TGTGCCATCAGCTCGACAGGGGGCAATGAAAAACTGTTTTTT. The chain recombines TRBV10-3 with TRBJ1-4; 10 bases are a match to TRBD1. V dropped 6 bases and J dropped 5; count of bases not matched to a gene: 3. Germline loops: CDR1 ENHRY, CDR2 SYGVKD. This CDR3 is built from 14 residues.

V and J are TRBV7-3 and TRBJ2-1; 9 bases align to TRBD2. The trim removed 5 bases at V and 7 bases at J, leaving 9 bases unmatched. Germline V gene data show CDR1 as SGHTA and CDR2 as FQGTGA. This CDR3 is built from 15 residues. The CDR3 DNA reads TGTGCCAGCAGCCCATCGCGGGGGGGCCAGAATGAGCAGTTCTTC. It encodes CASSPSRGGQNEQFF. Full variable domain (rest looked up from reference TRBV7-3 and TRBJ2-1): GAGVSQTPSNKVTEKGKYVELRCDPISGHTALYWYRQSLGQGPEFLIYFQGTGAADDSGLPNDRFFAVRPEGSVSTLKIQRTERGDSAVYLCASSPSRGGQNEQFFGPGTRLTVL.